Listed here is a single T cell receptor beta chain. Antigen unknown. The sample comes from a study of T cell repertoires in cytomegalovirus infection. TCRdb passed the reads through MiXCR, listing each CDR3 protein once. The sample shows around 100,000 distinct CDR3 sequences, about 40% of them seen only once. The CDR3 runs to 15 residues. Trimming at V came to 6 bases and at J to 4 bases, leaving 9 bases not matched to a gene. Looked up from germline, CDR1 is MNHEY and CDR2 is SMNVEV (reference sequence). The chain employs TRBV27 and TRBJ2-1, with 7 nucleotides matching TRBD2. Here the sequenced sample was CD8+ T cells from cultured PBMCs, taken from culture after CMV antigen stimulation. The receptor comes from a human donor in good health (CMV status not recorded). Some clones in this sample may be carry-over from other donors' samples. CDR3 nucleotides: TGTGCCAGCAGCCCAGGGTGGGGGGGATACAATGAGCAGTTCTTC. Translating it yields CASSPGWGGYNEQFF.